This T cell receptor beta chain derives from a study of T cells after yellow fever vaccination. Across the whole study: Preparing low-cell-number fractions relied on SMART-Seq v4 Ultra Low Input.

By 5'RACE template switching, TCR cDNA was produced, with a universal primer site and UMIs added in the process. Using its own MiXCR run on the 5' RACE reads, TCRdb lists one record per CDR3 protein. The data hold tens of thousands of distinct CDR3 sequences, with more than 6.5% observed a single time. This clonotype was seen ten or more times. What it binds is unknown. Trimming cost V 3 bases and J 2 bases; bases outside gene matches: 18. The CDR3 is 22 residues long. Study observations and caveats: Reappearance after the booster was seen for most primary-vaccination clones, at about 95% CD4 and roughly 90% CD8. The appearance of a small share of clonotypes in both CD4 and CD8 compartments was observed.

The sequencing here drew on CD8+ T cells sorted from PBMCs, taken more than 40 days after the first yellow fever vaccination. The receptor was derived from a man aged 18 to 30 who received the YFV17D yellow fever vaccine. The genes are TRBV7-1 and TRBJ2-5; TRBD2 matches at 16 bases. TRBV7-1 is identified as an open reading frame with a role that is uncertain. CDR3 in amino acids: CASSSSPGTSGGDPPPQETQYF. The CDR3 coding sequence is TGTGCCAGCAGCTCCAGTCCCGGGACTAGCGGGGGGGACCCACCCCCGCAAGAGACCCAGTACTTC.